The present TCR beta chain was sequenced within a study of shared clonotypes between healthy human individuals. Whole-study context: The study drew on a couple of women and three men aged 18 to 49 as donors. The study, taken as a whole, reports: When naive CD4 clonotypes were compared across several donors, 4% to 6.5% were shared.

Details on this clone: The antigen is unknown.

Germline assignment: CDR1 SNHLY and CDR2 FYNNEI. CDR3 size: 16 residues. The V gene end was trimmed by 2 bases and the J gene end by 7 bases; junction bases not matched to a gene: 8. Clones were sequenced by immunoSEQ multiplex PCR, and TCRdb holds only the in-frame ones, with some missing. The table lists about 820,000 clones, approximately 92% of them singletons. Terminally differentiated effector memory CD45RA+ cells were excluded by CCR7 positive selection of CD45RO-negative cells. Free of recent acute infections or vaccinations, the donors were healthy HIV-negative adults. The specimen was naive CD8+ T cells sorted from blood. V gene TRBV2 combines with J gene TRBJ2-3; 11 positions agree with TRBD2. The TCR was taken from a man younger than 40 in good health. CDR3 DNA sequence: TGTGCCAGCAGTGAACGGGAGACTAGCGGGACGAATACGCAGTATTTT. It specifies CASSERETSGTNTQYF.